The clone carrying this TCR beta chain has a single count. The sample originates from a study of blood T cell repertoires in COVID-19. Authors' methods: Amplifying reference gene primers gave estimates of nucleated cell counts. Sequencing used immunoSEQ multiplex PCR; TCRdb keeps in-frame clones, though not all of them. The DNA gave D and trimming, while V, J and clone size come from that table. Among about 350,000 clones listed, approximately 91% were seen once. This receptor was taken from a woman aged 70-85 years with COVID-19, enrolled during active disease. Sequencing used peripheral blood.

CDR3 in amino acids: CASSSQGVNTEAFF. CDR3 DNA: TGTGCCAGCAGTTCGCAGGGGGTGAACACTGAAGCTTTCTTT. The chain recombines TRBV6-6 with TRBJ1-1, with 7 bases matching TRBD1. V trimming: 4 bases; J trimming: 0 bases; junction bases outside the gene matches: 2. The CDR3 contains 14 residues. Per germline, CDR1 MNHNY and CDR2 SVGAGI (reference sequence).